This TCR beta chain was sequenced for a study of blood T cells in healthy people across ages (dated by TCRdb to the mid-2010s). The study in broad terms: In model experiments, template switching captured roughly one uniquely barcoded TCR beta cDNA molecule for every two T cells. Using deep sequencing normalized with unique cDNA molecular identifiers, the study measured how TCR beta repertoire diversity changes with age. Four age groups were formed from the donors: young (average approximately 15 years), middle-aged (less than 40), aged (more than 55) and long-lived (around 82). Donors of different ages were randomly distributed across sequencing lanes to avoid experimental bias. For two donors (one aged 18 to 30 and one aged 80 or older), the study analyzed two additional independent replicas of 1 million unique cDNA reads from the same blood draw.

This clonotype was seen at least ten times. Its cognate antigen has yet to be identified. One base away there is no much larger clone; base qualities are not given. The roughly 42 donors, aged about 6 to 95 years, were systemically healthy Caucasian individuals from Russia. Ten milliliters of peripheral blood were drawn from each donor into EDTA-treated Vacutainer tubes. Ficoll-Paque density-gradient centrifugation was used to isolate PBMCs, with at least 7 million obtained per sample. Total RNA was extracted from PBMCs with Trizol reagent, with at least 5.5 micrograms obtained per sample. The percentages of naive CD45RAhigh/CD27high T cells were determined by flow cytometry on a PBMC aliquot from every donor. CDR1 and CDR2 are drawn from the germline V gene (reference sequence): DFQATT, SNEGSKA. Cut back by 0 bases and 1 base, the V and J ends lie 9 bases apart. The CDR3 measures 14 amino acids from cysteine to phenylalanine. Left in the record is the CDR3 DNA by itself, 42 bases read in frame from the first base.

The investigation overall reported the following: Bulk unsorted PBMC profiling prevented conclusive comparison of naive and antigen-experienced compartments. A strong correlation was found between observed TCR beta diversity and the percentage of naive T cells measured by flow cytometry. Compared with the aged group, more naive CD4+ T cells, fewer expanded clones and increased TCR diversity were shown by the long-lived group, suggesting age selection. As age increased, observed TCR beta diversity per million T cells dropped in a roughly linear way, and a significant reduction was already evident by age 40. Estimates of total diversity based on one million sequenced T cells were considered lower bounds and underestimates. Donor CMV infection status was unknown, potentially confounding age-related changes in expanded clonotypes.

The library was generated by 5' RACE. Sequencing was performed on an Illumina HiSeq 2500. A second roughly 7 to 12 cycle PCR used a sample-barcoded 5' primer and a J-beta primer mix. Each TCR beta cDNA molecule received a unique molecular identifier from a template-switch 5' adaptor carrying 12 random nucleotides. At least 2.5 million CDR3-containing paired-end reads were obtained from each sample. First-strand cDNA was synthesized from all RNA with the Mint cDNA synthesis kit, primed by a TRBC-specific oligonucleotide. Following uracil-DNA glycosylase treatment, all cDNA underwent a first 18-cycle PCR with the universal primers M1SS and BC2_uni_R. The original methods were these. For normalization, 1 million high-quality reads, each with a distinct molecular identifier, were randomly selected from each sample. Reads sharing molecular identifiers were discarded rather than binned into consensus sequences. MiTCR, run with a Q25 quality threshold and the strictest error-elimination algorithm, handled CDR3 identification, clonotype clustering and error correction. A nonparametric unseen species model using Euler transformation provided a lower-bound estimate of total TCR beta diversity. TCRdb applied fastp at Q25 and MiXCR to the public reads, then kept only in-frame beta chains. Records with the same CDR3 protein are collapsed into one entry carrying the most frequent genes and DNA. The V and J calls come from TCRdb's annotation, not from the publication. The sample profile shows 1.4 million or so distinct CDR3 sequences; approximately 43% of them were found once. Of the sample, more than 4% is held by the ten largest clones.

This chain is built from TRBV20-1 and TRBJ1-2; no confident D gene assignment can be made. The source of this sequence is a woman younger than 35 in good health. Sequencing used blood. The nucleotides are TGCAGTGCTAGAGACCCCCGCGGTAACTATGGCTACACCTTC. Translated, it reads CSARDPRGNYGYTF.